Given below is one TCR beta chain in context. There is no known antigen for this receptor. The record has no base qualities; no much larger clone is one base away. Ophthalmopathy patients had moderately to severely active disease, with a Clinical Activity Score of 3 or more, a NOSPECS grade of 4 or more, and a disease duration of less than 3 months. Any patient with an uncontrolled infection, another autoimmune disease, pregnancy or lactation was excluded. Diagnoses relied on clinical symptoms, serum thyroxine and TRAb, thyroid ultrasound and orbital computed tomography. PBMCs were separated from around 9.1 ml of fresh peripheral blood using Ficoll-Paque density gradient centrifugation. Total RNA was extracted using Trizol reagent, and RNA quality was assessed on an Agilent 2100 Bioanalyzer. CDR1 DFQATT and CDR2 SNEGSKA were looked up in the germline V gene (reference sequence). The V end gives up 3 bases and the J end 2 bases, leaving 16 bases in the junction not matched to a gene. The CDR3 covers 17 residues, taking in both the cysteine and the phenylalanine. The retained sequence is limited to the CDR3, 51 bases, with the frame set at the first base.

This sample stems from a study of T cells in Graves' hyperthyroidism and ophthalmopathy (dated by TCRdb to about 2019). For context, the study as a whole: Peripheral blood samples were taken at initial diagnosis, before any treatment was given. For training and testing, the roughly 93 patients in the discovery cohort were randomly divided in a 7:3 ratio. In several Graves' hyperthyroidism patients, the study also compared T-cell repertoires from thyroid tissue with T-cell repertoires from blood. According to the paper, TCR Vbeta CDR3 sequencing was carried out on over 130 peripheral blood samples, which came from fewer than 50 ophthalmopathy, 80 or so hyperthyroidism and about 17 progressor patients. TCR V-J signatures able to tell the groups apart were searched for in a discovery cohort of some 100 patients, of whom under 45 had Graves' ophthalmopathy and roughly 58 had stable Graves' hyperthyroidism. Following sampling, methimazole starting at 30 mg daily was given to hyperthyroidism patients, and high-dose intravenous methylprednisolone was given to ophthalmopathy patients. Prospective prediction of ophthalmopathy was tested in an independent validation cohort consisting of 18 to 20 hyperthyroidism patients and approximately 16 patients who later progressed to ophthalmopathy.

The research as a whole found: No statistical method was used to set the sample size in advance, and investigators knew the group allocation. Most expanded thyroid clonotypes (frequency above 0.001) were also found in blood, which suggests that blood repertoires may mirror thyroid immune responses. A model built on a 13 V-J signature distinguished ophthalmopathy from stable hyperthyroidism, reaching around 87% sensitivity and around 81% specificity in cross-validation and 80%/75% in testing. In validation, progression to ophthalmopathy was predicted by the model with more than 65% sensitivity and approximately 78% specificity, a median of 6.5 months before onset.

The TCR beta CDR3 regions were amplified from RNA transcripts. The TCR CDR3 was subjected to a first round of RT-PCR using the HTBI primer set and the Qiagen OneStep RT-PCR kit. Libraries were constructed in a second round of multiplex PCR, after which size selection and purification were performed. The libraries were sequenced on an Illumina HiSeq2000 using paired-end 100 bp reads. Per the original workflow: SOAPnuke was used to process the raw data, removing reads that contained adapters or uncalled bases, had a mean Phred below 15, or lacked an exact match to the constant primer or identifier. High-quality paired reads were merged with COPE v1.2.5, and unique nucleotide sequences were defined as clonotypes. MiTCR v1.1 was used to align clonotypes to the IMGT TRBV, TRBD and TRBJ reference segments. The analysis included only V-J combinations with a frequency above 0.0001, which together covered around 99% of the repertoires. A TCS score was defined as the ratio between F50 (clonal expansion) and ExV (chaos), using BLOSUM62-based TCRdist between CDR3 peptides within each V-J. Welch's t-statistics and random forest reduced around 520 V-J features to under 15, which were used in a naive Bayes classifier (R e1071). TCRdb reprocessed the public reads (quality trimming at Q25 with fastp, clone calling with MiXCR) and kept in-frame beta chains. Entries are consolidated by CDR3 protein sequence, retaining the most common genes and DNA. The V and J calls reflect TCRdb's pipeline rather than the authors' work. Here the sample has fewer than 700,000 distinct CDR3 sequences; about 15% occur a single time. The ten largest clones add up to around 17% of the sample.

The clonotype originates from a woman between 18 and 29 years old with Graves' ophthalmopathy. Sample: blood. The sequence is built from TRBV20-1 and TRBJ2-7; the junction holds 7 bases that match TRBD1. The bases read TGCAGTGCTAGCGCGTCGCTGAGTAGACAGGGCACCTACGAGCAGTACTTC. Translated, this is CSASASLSRQGTYEQYF.